One T cell receptor (beta chain) is described in this entry. A much larger clone sits a single nucleotide away, making a read error possible. CDR3 length equals 14 residues. Trimming shortened V by 5 bases and J by 4 bases, and 14 bases separated the two germline ends. CDR1 and CDR2 (germline): DFQATT, SNEGSKA (reference sequence). This record comes from a study of T cells in Graves' hyperthyroidism and ophthalmopathy. The source material, RNA transcripts, was used to amplify TCR beta CDR3 regions. TCR CDR3 underwent first-round RT-PCR with the HTBI primer set. Via MiXCR, TCRdb re-called the multiplex PCR reads, giving one row per CDR3 protein. Seen here are some 270,000 distinct CDR3 sequences, 12% to 15% observed once, and the top ten hold roughly 7.9%.

This chain links TRBV20-1 with TRBJ2-2; D perhaps matches TRBD2 (6 bases). The sequence was collected from a woman between 40 and 55 years old with Graves' hyperthyroidism. Sample: blood. In DNA form, the CDR3 reads TGCAGTGCTGCAGCGGGCCGGAGCACCGGGGAGCTGTTTTTT. Its protein is CSAAAGRSTGELFF.